The T cell receptor (beta chain) described here comes from a study of tumor-infiltrating lymphocytes in localized non-small cell lung cancer. Study-wide results and limits: Compared with uninvolved lung, tumors showed higher T cell infiltration by TCRbeta sequencing. No T-cell fraction difference was seen between IM1 and IM2 tumors. Different pieces of the same tissue were used for each assay. Available tissue quantity limited TCR sequencing to a patient subset.

Method: immunoSEQ multiplex PCR; TCRdb's copy keeps in-frame clones and lacks some. The table shows about 23,000 clones, with approximately 70% occurring only once. The CDR3 consists of 16 residues. The germline V and J ends were trimmed by 0 bases and 1 base, with 12 bases remaining between them. Germline CDR1 is SGHRS and CDR2 is YFSETQ. In the case of this clone: No antigen is known for it.

Specimen: lung tumor tissue. J is TRBJ2-3 and V is TRBV5-1; maybe TRBD2 (5 bases). The sequence derives from a human donor with non-small cell lung cancer. CDR3 in DNA: TGCGCCAGCAGCTTGGAGGTGTGGCGGGGCACAGATACGCAGTATTTT. This codes for CASSLEVWRGTDTQYF.